The source of this T cell receptor beta chain is a study of cytomegalovirus exposure and HLA in healthy donors. Primers included in the PCR were 60 Vbeta and 13 Jbeta primers. The repertoire was sequenced with immunoSEQ multiplex PCR; TCRdb's copy has only in-frame clones and lacks some. The repertoire holds around 140,000 clones, with over 60% as singletons. Deletions cut 1 base from V and 9 bases from J, with 4 bases between. The CDR3 extends over 11 amino acids. The germline V gene has CDR1 LNHNV and CDR2 YYDKDF (reference sequence). The TCR comes from a woman younger than 30 in good health and CMV-seronegative. The chain recombines TRBV15 with TRBJ2-1; D is ambiguous. Sequencing input: PBMCs. CDR3 coding DNA: TGTGCCACCAGCAGAGGAGGTGAGCAGTTCTTC. It encodes CATSRGGEQFF. Full variable domain (outside the CDR3, taken from reference TRBV15 and TRBJ2-1): DAMVIQNPRYQVTQFGKPVTLSCSQTLNHNVMYWYQQKSSQAPKLLFHYYDKDFNNEADTPDNFQSRRPNTSFCFLDIRSPGLGDTAMYLCATSRGGEQFFGPGTRLTVL.